A selection of T cell receptor beta chains follows, all from one sample in a study of regulatory T cells in long-lasting Graves disease. TCRdb fed the multiplex PCR reads into MiXCR, producing one record per CDR3 protein. Of approximately 400,000 distinct CDR3 sequences listed, about an eighth were seen once; the top ten hold 18%. This sample was also put to use in a study of T cells in Graves' hyperthyroidism and ophthalmopathy.

The sequenced sample was peripheral blood mononuclear cells (PBMCs), obtained at new diagnosis, from a patient treated with antithyroid drugs. The receptors come from a young woman with Graves disease. CDR3s include the opening cysteine and the closing phenylalanine or tryptophan. The D gene is left open where the match is weak. Clone size is given for some rows only: seen once, a few or many times, or a class if the clone is expanded.

clone_size: NA; j_call: TRBJ2-2; v_call: TRBV7-2; d_call: TRBD2; cdr3_nt: TGTGCCAGCAGCAAGACTAGCGGGTCCGGGGAGCTGTTTTTT; cdr3_aa: CASSKTSGSGELFF
clone_size: few; j_call: TRBJ2-3; v_call: TRBV13; d_call: NA; cdr3_nt: TGTGCCAGCAGCTTGGGCAGGTTAACTAGCACAGATACGCAGTATTTT; cdr3_aa: CASSLGRLTSTDTQYF
clone_size: many; j_call: TRBJ1-5; v_call: TRBV28; d_call: TRBD1; cdr3_nt: TGTGCCAGCAGTCGCGGACAGGGGGCGCGCAGCAATCAGCCCCAGCATTTT; cdr3_aa: CASSRGQGARSNQPQHF
clone_size: NA; j_call: TRBJ2-7; v_call: TRBV7-8; d_call: NA; cdr3_nt: TGTGCCAGCAGCTTATGGGGCGCCATGACAACCTACGAGCAGTACTTC; cdr3_aa: CASSLWGAMTTYEQYF
clone_size: few; j_call: TRBJ2-6; v_call: TRBV28; d_call: TRBD1; cdr3_nt: TGTGCCAGCAGTTTATGGGGACAGAGCTCTGGGGCCAACGTCCTGGCTTTC; cdr3_aa: CASSLWGQSSGANVLAF
clone_size: NA; j_call: TRBJ2-7; v_call: TRBV20-1; d_call: NA; cdr3_nt: TGCAGTGCTAGAGAGAGGACAGCCCTATCCTACGAGCAGTACTTC; cdr3_aa: CSARERTALSYEQYF
clone_size: few; j_call: TRBJ2-7; v_call: TRBV27; d_call: NA; cdr3_nt: TGTGCCAGCAGTTTATCGATGGGGGGCACCTACGAGCAGTACTTC; cdr3_aa: CASSLSMGGTYEQYF
clone_size: few; j_call: TRBJ1-2; v_call: TRBV6-2/TRBV6-3; d_call: NA; cdr3_nt: TGTGCCAGCAGCCCTATAAGACAGACCTATGGCTACACCTTC; cdr3_aa: CASSPIRQTYGYTF
clone_size: many; j_call: TRBJ1-3; v_call: TRBV20-1; d_call: NA; cdr3_nt: TGCAGTGCTCAACCAAGTGGAAACACCATATATTTT; cdr3_aa: CSAQPSGNTIYF
clone_size: many; j_call: TRBJ1-1; v_call: TRBV12-3/TRBV12-4; d_call: TRBD1; cdr3_nt: TGTGCCAGCAGTAAGGGACAGCTGAACACTGAAGCTTTCTTT; cdr3_aa: CASSKGQLNTEAFF
clone_size: NA; j_call: TRBJ1-5; v_call: TRBV7-2; d_call: TRBD1; cdr3_nt: TGTGCCGGCAGCTATCCCGGGACAGGACAGCCCCAGCATTTT; cdr3_aa: CAGSYPGTGQPQHF
clone_size: many; j_call: TRBJ1-1; v_call: TRBV7-3; d_call: NA; cdr3_nt: TGTGCCAGCAGTTTAAGGGATAGCACTGAAGCTTTCTTT; cdr3_aa: CASSLRDSTEAFF
clone_size: many; j_call: TRBJ1-1; v_call: TRBV20-1; d_call: NA; cdr3_nt: TGCAGTGCTAGAGATTATGGGTCGGGCACTGAAGCTTTCTTT; cdr3_aa: CSARDYGSGTEAFF
clone_size: many; j_call: TRBJ2-3; v_call: TRBV3-1; d_call: NA; cdr3_nt: TGTGCCAGCAGCCAGGCTCTCCGGAACACAGATACGCAGTATTTT; cdr3_aa: CASSQALRNTDTQYF
clone_size: many; j_call: TRBJ2-5; v_call: TRBV9; d_call: NA; cdr3_nt: TGTGCCAGCAGCGTAGAACCTGAAGAGACCCAGTACTTC; cdr3_aa: CASSVEPEETQYF
clone_size: few; j_call: TRBJ1-5; v_call: TRBV7-2; d_call: NA; cdr3_nt: TGTGCCAGCAGCTTAGGAGTTGGCGGCAATCAGCCCCAGCATTTT; cdr3_aa: CASSLGVGGNQPQHF
clone_size: few; j_call: TRBJ2-5; v_call: TRBV6-1; d_call: NA; cdr3_nt: TGTGCCAGCAGAGAGGACCCCACGCGAGAGACCCAGTACTTC; cdr3_aa: CASREDPTRETQYF
clone_size: many; j_call: TRBJ2-6; v_call: TRBV3-1; d_call: NA; cdr3_nt: TGTGCCAGCAGCCACTCTGGGGCCAACGTCCTGACTTTC; cdr3_aa: CASSHSGANVLTF
clone_size: few; j_call: TRBJ2-7; v_call: TRBV5-4; d_call: NA; cdr3_nt: TGTGCCAGCAGCGCCCAGGGGTTCAACGAGCAGTACTTC; cdr3_aa: CASSAQGFNEQYF
clone_size: many; j_call: TRBJ1-1; v_call: TRBV28; d_call: NA; cdr3_nt: TGTGCCAGCAGACTACAGCCCTCTGAAGCTTTCTTT; cdr3_aa: CASRLQPSEAFF
clone_size: many; j_call: TRBJ2-1; v_call: TRBV2; d_call: TRBD1; cdr3_nt: TGTGCCAGCAGTGGACAGGGCTACAATGAGCAGTTCTTC; cdr3_aa: CASSGQGYNEQFF
clone_size: many; j_call: TRBJ1-1; v_call: TRBV11-2; d_call: NA; cdr3_nt: TGTGCCAGCACCCTGACGGGGAGTTTGAACACTGAAGCTTTCTTT; cdr3_aa: CASTLTGSLNTEAFF
clone_size: many; j_call: TRBJ2-1; v_call: TRBV28; d_call: NA; cdr3_nt: TGTGCCAGCAGGGGGGAGGCCGTCTACAATGAGCAGTTCTTC; cdr3_aa: CASRGEAVYNEQFF
clone_size: few; j_call: TRBJ1-2; v_call: TRBV6-2/TRBV6-3; d_call: TRBD1; cdr3_nt: TGTGCCAGCAGTCCCCCGGGACAGGGTCTTCGTGGCTACACCTTC; cdr3_aa: CASSPPGQGLRGYTF
clone_size: few; j_call: TRBJ1-6; v_call: TRBV30; d_call: NA; cdr3_nt: TGTGCCTGGAGTGTCTCGGGAAGCTATAATTCACCCCTCCACTTT; cdr3_aa: CAWSVSGSYNSPLHF
clone_size: few; j_call: TRBJ1-1; v_call: TRBV6-5; d_call: NA; cdr3_nt: TGTGCCAGCAGTTACGCCAGGCGGTACACTGAAGCTTTCTTT; cdr3_aa: CASSYARRYTEAFF
clone_size: many; j_call: TRBJ2-3; v_call: TRBV27; d_call: TRBD2; cdr3_nt: TGTGCCAGCAGTAACTACGTAGCGGGAGCCACAGATACGCAGTATTTT; cdr3_aa: CASSNYVAGATDTQYF
clone_size: NA; j_call: TRBJ2-3; v_call: TRBV24-1; d_call: NA; cdr3_nt: TGTGCCACCAGTGATTTTGACAGCTCGGATACGCAGTATTTT; cdr3_aa: CATSDFDSSDTQYF
clone_size: many; j_call: TRBJ2-1; v_call: TRBV20-1; d_call: NA; cdr3_nt: TGCAGTGCTCTCGCCGGCCCCGCCTGGCGGAGGGGGAATGAGCAGTTCTTC; cdr3_aa: CSALAGPAWRRGNEQFF
clone_size: many; j_call: TRBJ2-1; v_call: TRBV5-1; d_call: NA; cdr3_nt: TGCGCCAGCAGCTTGGTGCGACAGAACAATGAGCAGTTCTTC; cdr3_aa: CASSLVRQNNEQFF
clone_size: many; j_call: TRBJ1-1; v_call: TRBV7-8; d_call: NA; cdr3_nt: TGTGCCAGCAGCTACCGGACAGTGGGGTACACTGAAGCTTTCTTT; cdr3_aa: CASSYRTVGYTEAFF
clone_size: few; j_call: TRBJ2-2; v_call: TRBV7-2; d_call: NA; cdr3_nt: TGTGCCAGCAGCCCCCGGGCGGCCGGGGAGCTGTTTTTT; cdr3_aa: CASSPRAAGELFF
clone_size: many; j_call: TRBJ2-1; v_call: TRBV4-2; d_call: NA; cdr3_nt: TGTGCCAGCAGCTCCCGAGGGCCTACTGAGCAGTTCTTC; cdr3_aa: CASSSRGPTEQFF
clone_size: many; j_call: TRBJ1-1; v_call: TRBV6-9; d_call: NA; cdr3_nt: TGTGCCAGCAGTTCAATATCTCAAATGAACACTGAAGCTTTCTTT; cdr3_aa: CASSSISQMNTEAFF
clone_size: many; j_call: TRBJ1-5; v_call: TRBV28; d_call: NA; cdr3_nt: TGTGCCAGCAGGCGCCTCGGGGGTTTTAATCAGCCCCAGCATTTT; cdr3_aa: CASRRLGGFNQPQHF
clone_size: many; j_call: TRBJ2-3; v_call: TRBV30; d_call: NA; cdr3_nt: TGTGCCTGCCGATCTAGGACGGGGGCAGATACGCAGTATTTT; cdr3_aa: CACRSRTGADTQYF
clone_size: few; j_call: TRBJ1-5; v_call: TRBV5-5; d_call: NA; cdr3_nt: TGTGCCAGCAGCTTGGACAGGCGATCCAATCAGCCCCAGCATTTT; cdr3_aa: CASSLDRRSNQPQHF
clone_size: many; j_call: TRBJ2-4; v_call: TRBV12-3/TRBV12-4; d_call: NA; cdr3_nt: TGTGCCAGCAGTTTCGGGGAGAACATTCAGTACTTC; cdr3_aa: CASSFGENIQYF
clone_size: few; j_call: TRBJ2-3; v_call: TRBV7-2; d_call: NA; cdr3_nt: TGTGCCAGCAGCCTCGAACCGCCTAGGTATTTT; cdr3_aa: CASSLEPPRYF
clone_size: many; j_call: TRBJ1-1; v_call: TRBV20-1; d_call: NA; cdr3_nt: TGCAGTGCTAGAGATGGGGGGGAGGGCACTGAAGCTTTCTTT; cdr3_aa: CSARDGGEGTEAFF
clone_size: many; j_call: TRBJ2-3; v_call: TRBV12-3/TRBV12-4; d_call: NA; cdr3_nt: TGTGCCAGCGGAAGACAGAATACGCAGTATTTT; cdr3_aa: CASGRQNTQYF
clone_size: NA; j_call: TRBJ1-5; v_call: TRBV6-1; d_call: NA; cdr3_nt: TGTGCCAGCAGCGAAGCAGAGCAAAGGACAAAACAGCATTTT; cdr3_aa: CASSEAEQRTKQHF
clone_size: few; j_call: TRBJ1-3; v_call: TRBV20-1; d_call: NA; cdr3_nt: TGCAGTGCTAGTCAGGGGATTCTCTCTGGAAACACCATATATTTT; cdr3_aa: CSASQGILSGNTIYF
clone_size: many; j_call: TRBJ2-7; v_call: TRBV6-2/TRBV6-3; d_call: NA; cdr3_nt: TGTGCCAGCAGGGAGCGGGTGACTTCCTCCTACGAGCAGTACTTC; cdr3_aa: CASRERVTSSYEQYF
clone_size: many; j_call: TRBJ1-3; v_call: TRBV13; d_call: NA; cdr3_nt: TGTGCCAGCAGCCTAACTTTTTCAGGGGACACCATATATTTT; cdr3_aa: CASSLTFSGDTIYF
clone_size: many; j_call: TRBJ2-2; v_call: TRBV5-1; d_call: NA; cdr3_nt: TGCGCCACCCCGGTCGGGACCGGGGAGCTGTTTTTT; cdr3_aa: CATPVGTGELFF
clone_size: many; j_call: TRBJ2-7; v_call: TRBV6-5; d_call: TRBD2; cdr3_nt: TGTGCCAGCAGTTACTCCGGGAGGGCCTACGAGCAGTACTTC; cdr3_aa: CASSYSGRAYEQYF
clone_size: NA; j_call: TRBJ2-7; v_call: TRBV20-1; d_call: TRBD2; cdr3_nt: TGCAGTGCTAGAAGGCGGACTAGCGGGCCCTCCTACGAGCAGTACTTC; cdr3_aa: CSARRRTSGPSYEQYF
clone_size: many; j_call: TRBJ2-5; v_call: TRBV4-3; d_call: NA; cdr3_nt: TGCGCCAGCAGCCAAGCCGTATTCTCGGGGGAAGAGACCCAGTACTTC; cdr3_aa: CASSQAVFSGEETQYF
clone_size: many; j_call: TRBJ2-7; v_call: TRBV24-1; d_call: TRBD2; cdr3_nt: TGTGCCACCAGTAAGCGCGGGAGCCAATCCTACGAGCAGTACTTC; cdr3_aa: CATSKRGSQSYEQYF
clone_size: NA; j_call: TRBJ2-5; v_call: TRBV5-1; d_call: NA; cdr3_nt: TGCGCCAGCGCTACAGGGCGAGAGACCCAGTACTTC; cdr3_aa: CASATGRETQYF